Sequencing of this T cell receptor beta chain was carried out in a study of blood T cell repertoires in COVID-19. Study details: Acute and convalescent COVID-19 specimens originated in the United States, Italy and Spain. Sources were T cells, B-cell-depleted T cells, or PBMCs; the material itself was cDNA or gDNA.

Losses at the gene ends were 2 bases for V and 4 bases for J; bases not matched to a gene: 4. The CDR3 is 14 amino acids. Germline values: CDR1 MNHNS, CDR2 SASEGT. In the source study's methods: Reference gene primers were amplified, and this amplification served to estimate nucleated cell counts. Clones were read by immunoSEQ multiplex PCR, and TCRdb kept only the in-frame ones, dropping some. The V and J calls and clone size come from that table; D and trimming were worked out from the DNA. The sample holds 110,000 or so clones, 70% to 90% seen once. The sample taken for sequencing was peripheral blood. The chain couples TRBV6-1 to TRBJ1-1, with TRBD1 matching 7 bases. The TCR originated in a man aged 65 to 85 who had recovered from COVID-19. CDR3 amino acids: CASSESTGRTEAFF. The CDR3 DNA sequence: TGTGCCAGCAGTGAATCGACAGGGCGCACTGAAGCTTTCTTT.